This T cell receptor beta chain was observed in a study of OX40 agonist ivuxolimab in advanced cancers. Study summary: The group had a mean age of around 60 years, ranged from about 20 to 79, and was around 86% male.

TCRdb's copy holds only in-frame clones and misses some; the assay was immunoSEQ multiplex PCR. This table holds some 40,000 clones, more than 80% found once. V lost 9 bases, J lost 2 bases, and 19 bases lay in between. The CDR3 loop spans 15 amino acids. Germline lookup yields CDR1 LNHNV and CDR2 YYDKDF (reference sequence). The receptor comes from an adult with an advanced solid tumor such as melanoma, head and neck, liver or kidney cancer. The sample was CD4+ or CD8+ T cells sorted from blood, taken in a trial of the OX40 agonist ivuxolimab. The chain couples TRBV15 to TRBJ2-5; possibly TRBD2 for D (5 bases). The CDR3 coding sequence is TGTGCCACTGACGATGGCGGGTCTGATCAAGAGACCCAGTACTTC. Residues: CATDDGGSDQETQYF. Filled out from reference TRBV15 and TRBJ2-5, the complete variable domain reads DAMVIQNPRYQVTQFGKPVTLSCSQTLNHNVMYWYQQKSSQAPKLLFHYYDKDFNNEADTPDNFQSRRPNTSFCFLDIRSPGLGDTAMYLCATDDGGSDQETQYFGPGTRLLVL.